The rows below give T cell receptor beta chains drawn from one sample of a study of blood T cell repertoires in COVID-19. The data were produced by immunoSEQ multiplex PCR, yet TCRdb's version contains in-frame clones alone and is incomplete. The sample holds about 190,000 clones, about 88% seen once. Sequences were obtained from peripheral blood. All receptors come from a man aged 25-45 years with active or convalescent COVID-19. Each CDR3 is given without its conserved first and last residue. Each record gives: J gene, V gene, CDR3 protein.

>TRBJ1-2|TRBV10-3
AISGDSESGYGYT
>TRBJ1-3|TRBV3-1/TRBV3-2
ASSQVDRGGNTIY
>TRBJ1-5|TRBV29-1
SVRSHGSDQPQH
>TRBJ1-2|TRBV7-9
ASSKTGAGGNYGYT
>TRBJ2-1|TRBV4-1
ASSRGGLGRGNEQF
>TRBJ1-2|TRBV27
ASSGQGAYYGYT
>TRBJ1-2|TRBV5-1
ASSDGPARVVNYGYT
>TRBJ1-2|TRBV7-6
ASSGDRDSYT
>TRBJ1-4|TRBV7-9
ASSRTAGNEKLF
>TRBJ1-5|TRBV7-9
ASSYSYGTKGEDQPQH
>TRBJ1-2|TRBV9
ASSADGQGVNYGYT
>TRBJ2-3|TRBV6-4
ASSWTSVTDTQY
>TRBJ1-6|TRBV18
ASSPIGGVAGNSPLH
>TRBJ1-1|TRBV3-1/TRBV3-2
ASSHGGGRFEAF
>TRBJ1-5|TRBV2
ASSGPGTPNQPQH
>TRBJ2-5|TRBV10-3
ATRQDRDQETQY
>TRBJ1-4|TRBV24-1
ATRDNQGGDEKLF
>TRBJ1-3|TRBV11-2
ASSLDTGRNTIY
>TRBJ1-6|TRBV4-1
ASSLSWGTGVGSPLH
>TRBJ1-2|TRBV6-5
ASTKPGKSYGYT
>TRBJ2-7|TRBV4-1
ASSQERRDRGYEQY
>TRBJ1-6|TRBV28
ASALLRRRDNSPLH
>TRBJ1-4|TRBV25-1
ASSGISAGEVYEKLF
>TRBJ2-3|TRBV12-5
ASGLASQEGDTQY
>TRBJ1-3|TRBV2
ASSGRTGGRNTIY
>TRBJ1-2|TRBV10-3
AITAGQGNYGYT
>TRBJ2-2|TRBV11-2
ASSFAGGRDTGELF
>TRBJ2-3|TRBV6-2/TRBV6-3
ASSSSGTTDTQY
>TRBJ2-7|TRBV29-1
SVVSGRREETYEQY
>TRBJ1-5|TRBV18
ASSVLQGSNQPQH
>TRBJ2-4|TRBV9
ASSPQAAGKNIQY
>TRBJ2-3|TRBV18
ASSRTDRGGTDTQY
>TRBJ2-1|TRBV10-2
ASGLGSYNEQF
>TRBJ1-2|TRBV21-1
ASSRWTVLRTYDGYT
>TRBJ1-3|TRBV6-6
ASSYENSGNTIY
>TRBJ2-4|TRBV28
ASSFAKNIQY
>TRBJ2-7|TRBV6-5
ASPNRLAGNYEQY
>TRBJ1-5|TRBV27
ASSLSGGNQPQH
>TRBJ1-1|TRBV7-8
ASSLFREDTEAF
>TRBJ1-2|TRBV5-3
ARSLRAGTNYGYT
>TRBJ1-5|TRBV18
ASSQEYSNQPQH
>TRBJ1-6|TRBV4-3
ASSPVWGENSPLH
>TRBJ2-3|TRBV18
ASSPSQAGNTQY
>TRBJ2-7|TRBV28
ASTIPETGETYEQY
>TRBJ1-2|TRBV7-9
ASSFPQDYGYT
>TRBJ1-1|TRBV30
AWTSGQGAEAF